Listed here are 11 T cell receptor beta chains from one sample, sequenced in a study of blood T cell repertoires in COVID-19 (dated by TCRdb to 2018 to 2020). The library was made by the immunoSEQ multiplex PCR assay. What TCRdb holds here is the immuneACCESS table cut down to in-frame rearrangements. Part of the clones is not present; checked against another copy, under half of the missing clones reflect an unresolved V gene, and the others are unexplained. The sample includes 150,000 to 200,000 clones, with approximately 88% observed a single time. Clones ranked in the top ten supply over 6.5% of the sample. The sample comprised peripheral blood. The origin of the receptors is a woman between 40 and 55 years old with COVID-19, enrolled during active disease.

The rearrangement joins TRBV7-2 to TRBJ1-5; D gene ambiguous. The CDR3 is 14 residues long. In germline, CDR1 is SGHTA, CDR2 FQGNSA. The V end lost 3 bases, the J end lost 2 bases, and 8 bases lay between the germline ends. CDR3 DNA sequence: TGTGCCAGCAGCTTTCTGGGAGGCAATCAGCCCCAGCATTTT. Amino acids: CASSFLGGNQPQHF.

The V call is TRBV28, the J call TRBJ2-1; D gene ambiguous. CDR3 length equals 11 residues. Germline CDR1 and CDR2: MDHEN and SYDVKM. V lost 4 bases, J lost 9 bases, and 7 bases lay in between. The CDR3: CASSSPSEQFF. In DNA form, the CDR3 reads TGTGCCAGCAGTTCCCCCTCTGAGCAGTTCTTC.

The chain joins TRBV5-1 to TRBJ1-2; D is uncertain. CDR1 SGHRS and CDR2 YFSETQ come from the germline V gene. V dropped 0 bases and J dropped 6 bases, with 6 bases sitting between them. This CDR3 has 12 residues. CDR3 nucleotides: TGCGCCAGCAGCTTGGTTAATAATGGCTACACCTTC. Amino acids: CASSLVNNGYTF.

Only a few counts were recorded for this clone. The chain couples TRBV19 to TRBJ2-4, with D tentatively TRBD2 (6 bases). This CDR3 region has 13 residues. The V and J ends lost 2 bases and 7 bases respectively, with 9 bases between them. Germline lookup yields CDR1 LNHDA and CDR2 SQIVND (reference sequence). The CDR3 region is CASSIRGLNIQYF. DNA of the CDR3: TGTGCCAGTAGTATAAGGGGACTGAACATTCAGTACTTC.

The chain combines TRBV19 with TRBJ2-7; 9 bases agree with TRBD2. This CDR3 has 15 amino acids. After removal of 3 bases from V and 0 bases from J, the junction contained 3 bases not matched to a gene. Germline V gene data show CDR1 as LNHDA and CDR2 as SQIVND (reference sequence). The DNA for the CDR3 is TGTGCCAGTAGTATCGGAGCGGGAGGCTCCTACGAGCAGTACTTC. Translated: CASSIGAGGSYEQYF.

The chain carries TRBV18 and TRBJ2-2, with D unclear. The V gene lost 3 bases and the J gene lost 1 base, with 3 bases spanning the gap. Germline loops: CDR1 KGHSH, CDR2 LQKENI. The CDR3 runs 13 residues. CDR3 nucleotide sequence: TGTGCCAGCTCACCTCTGAACACCGGGGAGCTGTTTTTT. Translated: CASSPLNTGELFF.

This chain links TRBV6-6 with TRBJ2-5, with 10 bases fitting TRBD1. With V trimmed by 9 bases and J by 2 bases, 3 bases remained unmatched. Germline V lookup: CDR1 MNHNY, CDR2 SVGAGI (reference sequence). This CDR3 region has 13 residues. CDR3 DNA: TGTGCCAGTGACAGGGGGCTGCAAGAGACCCAGTACTTC. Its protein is CASDRGLQETQYF.

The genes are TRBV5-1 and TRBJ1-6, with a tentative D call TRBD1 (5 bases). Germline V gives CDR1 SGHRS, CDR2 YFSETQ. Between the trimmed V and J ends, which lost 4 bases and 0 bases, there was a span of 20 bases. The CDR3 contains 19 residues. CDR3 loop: CASSGTPTQESSYNSPLHF. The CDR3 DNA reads TGCGCCAGCAGCGGAACCCCAACACAGGAAAGCTCCTATAATTCACCCCTCCACTTT. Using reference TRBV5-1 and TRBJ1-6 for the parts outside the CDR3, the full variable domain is KAGVTQTPRYLIKTRGQQVTLSCSPISGHRSVSWYQQTPGQGLQFLFEYFSETQRNKGNFPGRFSGRQFSNSRSEMNVSTLELGDSALYLCASSGTPTQESSYNSPLHFGNGTRLTVT.

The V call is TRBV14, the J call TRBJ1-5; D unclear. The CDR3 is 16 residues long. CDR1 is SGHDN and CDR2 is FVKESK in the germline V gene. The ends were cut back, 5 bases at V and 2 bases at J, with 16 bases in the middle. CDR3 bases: TGTGCCAGCAGCTCAGACTACAATCGGGGCAATCAGCCCCAGCATTTT. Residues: CASSSDYNRGNQPQHF. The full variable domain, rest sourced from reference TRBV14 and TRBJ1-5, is EAGVTQFPSHSVIEKGQTVTLRCDPISGHDNLYWYRRVMGKEIKFLLHFVKESKQDESGMPNNRFLAERTGGTYSTLKVQPAELEDSGVYFCASSSDYNRGNQPQHFGDGTRLSIL.

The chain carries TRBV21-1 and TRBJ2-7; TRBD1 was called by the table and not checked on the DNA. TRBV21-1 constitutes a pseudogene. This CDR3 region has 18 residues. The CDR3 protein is CASSMVPGQASWGYEQYF. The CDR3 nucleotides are TGTGCCAGCAGCATGGTTCCGGGACAGGCTTCCTGGGGCTACGAGCAGTACTTC.

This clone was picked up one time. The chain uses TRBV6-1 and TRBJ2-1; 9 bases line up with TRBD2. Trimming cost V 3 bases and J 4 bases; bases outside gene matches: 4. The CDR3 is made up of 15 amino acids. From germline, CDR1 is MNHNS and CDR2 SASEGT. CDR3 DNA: TGTGCCAGCAGTGACGTAGCGGGGGTTTACAATGAGCAGTTCTTC. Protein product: CASSDVAGVYNEQFF.